Below, 10 T cell receptor beta chains from the same sample are listed, as sequenced in a study of Ad26.COV2.S vaccination and SARS-CoV-2 variants. TCRdb's table, derived via immunoSEQ multiplex PCR, lists solely in-frame clones and lacks some. The data contain hundreds of thousands of clones, 89% of them singletons. Stated treatment: roughly 19 received Ad26.COV2.S at low or high dose, single or two shots; a few received placebo; per-sample allocation not given. Each sample was drawn 63 days after the first injection (of vaccine or placebo). Sample: peripheral blood, taken in a trial of Ad26.COV2.S vaccine versus placebo. The receptors come from a person between 18 and 65 years old who received the Ad26.COV2.S COVID-19 vaccine or a placebo.

The chain uses TRBV27 and TRBJ1-6, with 10 bases that match TRBD1. Germline V CDR1 and CDR2: MNHEY, SMNVEV (reference sequence). The CDR3 runs 14 residues. Trimming cost V 6 bases and J 6 bases; bases outside gene matches: 2. In nucleotides, the CDR3 is TGTGCCAGCAGCAGGGACAGGGGTAATTCACCCCTCCACTTT. Its protein product is CASSRDRGNSPLHF.

The rearrangement uses TRBV30 and TRBJ1-1; D remains ambiguous. The germline CDR1 and CDR2 sequences are GTSNPN and SVGIG (reference sequence). The CDR3 has 13 residues. The ends were cut back, 3 bases at V and 3 bases at J, with 11 bases in the middle. CDR3 nucleotide sequence: TGTGCCTGGAGATTGATGATGGACACTGAAGCTTTCTTT. It translates to CAWRLMMDTEAFF.

The gene calls are TRBV5-1 and TRBJ2-7, with 8 bases that match TRBD2. This CDR3 has 15 residues. CDR1 is SGHRS and CDR2 is YFSETQ in the germline V gene. The V and J ends lost 0 bases and 4 bases, in that order; junction bases with no gene match: 6. The chain's CDR3 is CASSLVGGGTYEQYF. The CDR3 bases are TGCGCCAGCAGCTTGGTAGGCGGGGGGACGTACGAGCAGTACTTC.

The chain joins TRBV19 to TRBJ1-3; 9 bases agree with TRBD1. CDR1 LNHDA and CDR2 SQIVND come from the germline V gene (reference sequence). Losses at the gene ends were 5 bases for V and 0 bases for J; bases not matched to a gene: 8. The CDR3 covers 17 residues. Here the CDR3 reads CASSPRTGDFSGNTIYF. Here the CDR3 DNA reads TGTGCCAGTAGTCCCCGGACAGGGGATTTCTCTGGAAACACCATATATTTT.

This chain links TRBV18 with TRBJ1-5, with no clear D. The V end lost 0 bases, the J end lost 1 base, and 7 bases lay between the germline ends. Germline V gives CDR1 KGHSH, CDR2 LQKENI. This CDR3 is 15 amino acids long. The CDR3 region has the DNA TGTGCCAGCTCACCACCAGGGTTCAGCAATCAGCCCCAGCATTTT. Amino acid sequence: CASSPPGFSNQPQHF.

This chain links TRBV15 with TRBJ2-5; D gene uncertain. The V end lost 0 bases, the J end lost 4 bases, and 9 bases lay between the germline ends. Germline CDR1 and CDR2: LNHNV and YYDKDF (reference sequence). The CDR3 consists of 14 residues. The CDR3, as DNA: TGTGCCACCAGCAGAGATTGGGCAGCAGAGACCCAGTACTTC. Translating it yields CATSRDWAAETQYF.

The J gene is TRBJ1-4, the V gene TRBV5-4, with D possibly TRBD1 on 6 matching bases. This CDR3 spans 17 amino acids. Trimming stripped 4 bases from V and 2 bases from J, with 18 bases between. Germline-derived CDR1 and CDR2 are SGHNT and YYREEE (reference sequence). The DNA of the CDR3 is TGTGCCAGCAGCCCAGGAGTAGTGGGGGCCACTAATGAAAAACTGTTTTTT. Translating it yields CASSPGVVGATNEKLFF.

This chain uses TRBV6-4 with TRBJ2-3, with no clear D. CDR1 MRHNA and CDR2 SNTAGT come from the germline V gene. V was trimmed by 3 bases and J by 2 bases, leaving 6 bases between them. The CDR3 has 13 residues. CDR3 amino acids: CASSEQYTDTQYF. The CDR3 DNA follows: TGTGCCAGCAGTGAACAGTACACAGATACGCAGTATTTT.

The chain recombines TRBV20-1 with TRBJ1-2; unclear D gene. The germline gives CDR1 DFQATT, CDR2 SNEGSKA (reference sequence). The CDR3 runs 12 residues. Trimming pared 3 bases from V and 1 base from J, leaving 6 bases between. In nucleotides, the CDR3 is TGCAGTGCTAGTGGGATTAACTATGGCTACACCTTC. It translates to CSASGINYGYTF.

The chain employs TRBV2 and TRBJ2-1, with 10 positions matching TRBD2. V dropped 8 bases and J dropped 6; count of bases not matched to a gene: 10. Germline lookup yields CDR1 SNHLY and CDR2 FYNNEI. This CDR3 comprises 15 residues. Here the CDR3 reads CASQLALAGVNEQFF. The CDR3 bases are TGTGCCAGCCAATTGGCGCTAGCGGGAGTCAATGAGCAGTTCTTC.